This T cell receptor beta chain derives from a study of blood T cell repertoires in COVID-19. V shed 5 bases and J shed 2 bases, with 4 bases lying between them. This CDR3 has 11 residues. Germline V gene data show CDR1 as SNHLY and CDR2 as FYNNEI. In the original workflow: Nucleated cell number was recorded as an estimate derived from reference gene primer amplification. Clones were read by immunoSEQ multiplex PCR, and TCRdb kept only the in-frame ones, dropping some. Clonal size and the V and J genes are those of that table, whereas D and trimming came from the DNA. Here the sample spans roughly 99,000 clones, almost 90% being singletons.

The TCR sequence derives from a man aged 50 to 60 with COVID-19, enrolled during active disease. The V and J genes are TRBV2 and TRBJ2-7, with D unresolved. The specimen sequenced was peripheral blood. CDR3 amino acids: CASSQTYEQYF. The DNA for the CDR3 is TGTGCCAGCAGTCAGACCTACGAGCAGTACTTC.